This is a list of T cell receptor beta chains from one sample in a study of T cell responses to AZD1222 COVID-19 vaccine. Profiling relied on immunoSEQ multiplex PCR, and the TCRdb table lists in-frame clones only, not all of them. Counted here are roughly 170,000 clones, about nine tenths occurring once; the ten biggest clones make up approximately 3%. Sample: peripheral blood, taken on day 0 of AZD1222 vaccination. Receptor source: an adult in good health. Each CDR3 is given with its conserved first and last residue. D genes are given only for firm matches. Clone size is shown for a subset of rows, as once, few, many or a class of expanded clone.

j_gene	v_gene	d_gene	abundance	CDR3nt	CDR3aa
TRBJ2-1	TRBV18	TRBD2	.	TGTGCCAGCTCACGTGAGCGGGGGGGGAGAAATTCCTACAATGAGCAGTTCTTC	CASSRERGGRNSYNEQFF
TRBJ1-2	TRBV6-5	.	.	TGTGCCAGCATCTCCAGGGACTCCGGCTACACCTTC	CASISRDSGYTF
TRBJ2-1	TRBV6-2/TRBV6-3	.	once	TGTGCCAGCAGTTACTCGAGTTCATTGTATGAGCAGTTCTTC	CASSYSSSLYEQFF
TRBJ2-5	TRBV29-1	.	.	TGCAGCGCCCGGTCCGAGACCCAGTACTTC	CSARSETQYF
TRBJ2-3	TRBV6-5	.	.	TGTGCCAGCGCTAGCCAAGGGGACCTCACAGATACGCAGTATTTT	CASASQGDLTDTQYF
TRBJ2-7	TRBV6-1	.	.	TGTGCCAGCAGTGAACACCAGGTTAGCTCCTACGAGCAGTACTTC	CASSEHQVSSYEQYF
TRBJ2-1	TRBV19	TRBD2	.	TGTGCCAGTAGTACCCAGTCAGGGGTAGCGGGGGTAGGTGAGCAGTTCTTC	CASSTQSGVAGVGEQFF
TRBJ2-2	TRBV7-3	.	.	TGTGCCAGCAGGGCTGCTACGGCCGGGGAGCTGTTTTTT	CASRAATAGELFF
TRBJ1-2	TRBV5-1	TRBD1	.	TGCGCCAGCAGCACCGGGACAGGGGGAGGTGGCTACACCTTC	CASSTGTGGGGYTF
TRBJ2-4	TRBV29-1	.	.	TGCAGCGTTGGGGAGGACTTACTAGCCAAAAACATTCAGTACTTC	CSVGEDLLAKNIQYF
TRBJ1-1	TRBV2	.	.	TGTGCCAGCAGTGAAGCGCAACAGTGGAACACTGAAGCTTTCTTT	CASSEAQQWNTEAFF
TRBJ1-4	TRBV6-2/TRBV6-3	.	.	TGTGCCAGCAGTTATTTTACCAGGAGGGCAACTAATGAAAAACTGTTTTTT	CASSYFTRRATNEKLFF
TRBJ2-5	TRBV9	.	.	TGTGCCAGCAGCGTAGGGGGAAGGGAAGGGGAGACCCAGTACTTC	CASSVGGREGETQYF
TRBJ2-7	TRBV3-1/TRBV3-2	.	.	TGTGCCAGCAGCCTTTATACGGGACACGGGAACTCCTACGAGCAGTACTTC	CASSLYTGHGNSYEQYF
TRBJ1-1	TRBV3-1/TRBV3-2	.	.	TGTGCCAGCAGCCACGAAGGACAGCTGAACACTGAAGCTTTCTTT	CASSHEGQLNTEAFF
TRBJ1-1	TRBV5-6	TRBD1	.	TGTGCCAGCAGCGTCGGACAGGGCAACTCTGAAGCTTTCTTT	CASSVGQGNSEAFF
TRBJ1-3	TRBV6-5	.	.	TGTGCCAGTCGGGGCCCGGGAAACACCATATATTTT	CASRGPGNTIYF
TRBJ2-7	TRBV5-1	.	.	TGCGCCAGCACCGAGGGGTTATACAGCTACGAGCAGTACTTC	CASTEGLYSYEQYF
TRBJ2-7	TRBV5-1	.	.	TGCGCCAGCAGCTTGTCTCAGGGATCCCACGAGCAGTACTTC	CASSLSQGSHEQYF
TRBJ1-4	TRBV12-5	TRBD1	.	TGTGCTAGTGCAAGGGGACAGTGGGAAGAAAAACTGTTTTTT	CASARGQWEEKLFF
TRBJ2-7	TRBV5-4	.	.	TGTGCCAGCAGCGCGGGACAGAGCTCCTACGAGCAGTACTTC	CASSAGQSSYEQYF
TRBJ2-1	TRBV14	.	once	TGTGCCAGCAGCCAAGATGTCGGAGTTGGGCAGTTCTTC	CASSQDVGVGQFF
TRBJ2-1	TRBV5-6	TRBD2	.	TGTGCCAGCAACTGGGGTAGCGGGGGGCCATCCTACAATGAGCAGTTCTTC	CASNWGSGGPSYNEQFF
TRBJ2-7	TRBV6-5	.	.	TGTGCCAGCAGTTCCGCAGGGCTCGAGCAGTACTTC	CASSSAGLEQYF
TRBJ1-2	TRBV19	TRBD1	.	TGTGCCAGTAGTAGCGGGACAGGATTTTTTAACTATGGCTACACCTTC	CASSSGTGFFNYGYTF
TRBJ1-2	TRBV18	.	.	TGTGCCAGCTCACTCAAACAGGACACGGGCGGGGACTATGGCTACACCTTC	CASSLKQDTGGDYGYTF